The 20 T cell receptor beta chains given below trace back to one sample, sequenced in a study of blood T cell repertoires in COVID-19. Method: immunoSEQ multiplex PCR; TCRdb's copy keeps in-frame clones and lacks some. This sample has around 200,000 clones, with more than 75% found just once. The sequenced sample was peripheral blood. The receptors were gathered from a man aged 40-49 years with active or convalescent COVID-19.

The DNA for the CDR3 is TGTGCCAGCACAACCGGGCAGGGGAACACTGAAGCTTTCTTT. Translated, it gives CASTTGQGNTEAFF. The J gene is TRBJ1-1, the V gene TRBV7-6, with D perhaps matching TRBD1 (5 bases). V was shortened by 7 bases and J by 1 base, with 13 bases between the two germline ends. The CDR3 runs to 14 residues. Germline V CDR1 and CDR2: SGHVS, FNYEAQ.

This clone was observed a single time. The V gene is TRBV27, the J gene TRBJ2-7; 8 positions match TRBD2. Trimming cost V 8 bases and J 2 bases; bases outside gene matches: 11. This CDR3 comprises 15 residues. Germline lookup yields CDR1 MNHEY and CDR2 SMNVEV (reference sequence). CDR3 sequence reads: CASGAPRGGTYEQYF. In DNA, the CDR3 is TGTGCCAGCGGGGCGCCACGGGGGGGAACCTACGAGCAGTACTTC.

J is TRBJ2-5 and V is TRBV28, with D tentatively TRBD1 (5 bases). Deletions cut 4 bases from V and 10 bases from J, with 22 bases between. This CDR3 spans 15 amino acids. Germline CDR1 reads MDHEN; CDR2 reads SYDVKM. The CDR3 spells CASSSNSGSNVGQYF. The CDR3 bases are TGTGCCAGCAGTTCAAATTCAGGGTCCAACGTGGGCCAGTACTTC.

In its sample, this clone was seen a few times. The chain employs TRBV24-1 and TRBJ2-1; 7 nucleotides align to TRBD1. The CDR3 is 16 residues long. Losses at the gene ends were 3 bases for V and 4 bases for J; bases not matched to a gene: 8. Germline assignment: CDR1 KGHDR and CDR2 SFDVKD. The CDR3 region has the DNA TGTGCCACCAGTGATCCGGGACAGAATCGTTACAATGAGCAGTTCTTC. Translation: CATSDPGQNRYNEQFF.

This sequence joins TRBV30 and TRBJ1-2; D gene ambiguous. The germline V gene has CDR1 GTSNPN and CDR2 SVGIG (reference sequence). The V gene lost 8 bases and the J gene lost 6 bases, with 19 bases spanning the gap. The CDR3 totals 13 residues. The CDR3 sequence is CASGRASWDGYTF. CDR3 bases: TGTGCCAGCGGACGGGCGAGTTGGGATGGCTACACCTTC.

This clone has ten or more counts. The CDR3 bases are TGCGCCAGCAGCCAAGTTATGGGGCTAGCGGGAGGACTGACAGATACGCAGTATTTT. Amino acid sequence: CASSQVMGLAGGLTDTQYF. The V and J genes are TRBV4-1 and TRBJ2-3, with 11 bases aligning to TRBD2. V lost 1 base and J lost 3; bases outside the gene matches: 12. This CDR3 is built from 19 residues. Germline V CDR1 and CDR2: MGHRA, YSYEKL.

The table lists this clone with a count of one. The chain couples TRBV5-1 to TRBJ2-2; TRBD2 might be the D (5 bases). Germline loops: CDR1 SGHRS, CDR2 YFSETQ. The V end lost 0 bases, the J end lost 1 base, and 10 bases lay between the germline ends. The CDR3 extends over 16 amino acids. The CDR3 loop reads CASSLAASLNTGELFF. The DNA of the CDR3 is TGCGCCAGCAGCTTGGCGGCTAGCTTGAACACCGGGGAGCTGTTTTTT.

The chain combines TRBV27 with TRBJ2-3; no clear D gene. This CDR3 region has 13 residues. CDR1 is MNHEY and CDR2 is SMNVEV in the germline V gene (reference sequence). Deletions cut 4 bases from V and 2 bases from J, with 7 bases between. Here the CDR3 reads CASSYDFTDTQYF. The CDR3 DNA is TGTGCCAGCAGTTACGACTTCACAGATACGCAGTATTTT.

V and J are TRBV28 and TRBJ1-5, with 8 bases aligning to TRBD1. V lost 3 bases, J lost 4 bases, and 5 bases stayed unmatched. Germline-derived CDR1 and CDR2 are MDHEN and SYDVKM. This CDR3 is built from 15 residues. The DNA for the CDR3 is TGTGCCAGCAGTTTTCCACGACAGGGGAATCAGCCCCAGCATTTT. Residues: CASSFPRQGNQPQHF. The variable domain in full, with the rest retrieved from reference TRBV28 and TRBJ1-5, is DVKVTQSSRYLVKRTGEKVFLECVQDMDHENMFWYRQDPGLGLRLIYFSYDVKMKEKGDIPEGYSVSREKKERFSLILESASTNQTSMYLCASSFPRQGNQPQHFGDGTRLSIL.

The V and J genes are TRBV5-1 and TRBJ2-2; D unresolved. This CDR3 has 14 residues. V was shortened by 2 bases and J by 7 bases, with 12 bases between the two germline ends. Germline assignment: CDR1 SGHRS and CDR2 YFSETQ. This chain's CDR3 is CASSLRGDGGELFF. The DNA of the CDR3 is TGCGCCAGCAGCTTAAGAGGAGATGGCGGGGAGCTGTTTTTT.

The CDR3 reads CASSPRVSGGRWKETQYF. The CDR3 DNA reads as TGTGCCAGCTCACCCCGGGTTTCCGGGGGGAGATGGAAAGAGACCCAGTACTTC. The rearrangement joins TRBV18 to TRBJ2-5; 7 bases match TRBD2. Germline V gene data show CDR1 as KGHSH and CDR2 as LQKENI. This CDR3 spans 18 amino acids. V lost 3 bases to trimming and J lost 3 bases; unmatched junction nucleotides: 16. The full variable domain, completed using reference TRBV18 and TRBJ2-5, is NAGVMQNPRHLVRRRGQEARLRCSPMKGHSHVYWYRQLPEEGLKFMVYLQKENIIDESGMPKERFSAEFPKEGPSILRIQQVVRGDSAAYFCASSPRVSGGRWKETQYFGPGTRLLVL.

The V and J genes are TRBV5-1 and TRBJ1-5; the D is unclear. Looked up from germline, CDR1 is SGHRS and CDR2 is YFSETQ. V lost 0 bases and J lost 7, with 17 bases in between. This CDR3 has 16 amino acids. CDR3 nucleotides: TGCGCCAGCAGCTTGGTAGGCAGGAACCTAACCCAGCCCCAGCATTTT. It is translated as CASSLVGRNLTQPQHF.

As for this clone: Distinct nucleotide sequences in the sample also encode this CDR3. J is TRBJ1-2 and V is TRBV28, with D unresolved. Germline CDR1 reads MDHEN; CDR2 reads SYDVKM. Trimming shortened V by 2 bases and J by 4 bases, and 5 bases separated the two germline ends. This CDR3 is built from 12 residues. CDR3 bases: TGTGCCAGCAGTTTAGCGGGCTATGGCTACACCTTC. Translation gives CASSLAGYGYTF.

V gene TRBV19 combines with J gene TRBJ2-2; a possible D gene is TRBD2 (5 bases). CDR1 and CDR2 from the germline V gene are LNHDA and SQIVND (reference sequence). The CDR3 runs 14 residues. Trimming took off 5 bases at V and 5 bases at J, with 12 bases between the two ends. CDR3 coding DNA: TGTGCCAGTAGTCCGAGGGCCCGGACCGGGGAGCTGTTTTTT. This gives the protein CASSPRARTGELFF.

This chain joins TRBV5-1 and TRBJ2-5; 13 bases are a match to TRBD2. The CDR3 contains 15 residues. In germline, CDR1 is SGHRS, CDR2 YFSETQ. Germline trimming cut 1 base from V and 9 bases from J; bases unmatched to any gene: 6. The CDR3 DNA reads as TGCGCCAGCAGCTTGACTAGCGGGGGGGCCTCGGCCCAGTACTTC. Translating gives CASSLTSGGASAQYF.

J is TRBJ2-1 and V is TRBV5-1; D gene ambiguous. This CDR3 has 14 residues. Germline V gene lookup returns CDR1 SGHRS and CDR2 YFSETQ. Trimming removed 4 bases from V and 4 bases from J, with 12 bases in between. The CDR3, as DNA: TGCGCCAGCAGCGTAAACACAGTGTACAATGAGCAGTTCTTC. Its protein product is CASSVNTVYNEQFF.

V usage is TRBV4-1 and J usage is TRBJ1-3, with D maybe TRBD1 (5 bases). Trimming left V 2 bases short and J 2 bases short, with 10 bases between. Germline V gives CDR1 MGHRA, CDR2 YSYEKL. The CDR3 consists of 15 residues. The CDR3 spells CASSQQTVPGNTIYF. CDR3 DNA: TGCGCCAGCAGCCAACAGACAGTGCCTGGAAACACCATATATTTT.

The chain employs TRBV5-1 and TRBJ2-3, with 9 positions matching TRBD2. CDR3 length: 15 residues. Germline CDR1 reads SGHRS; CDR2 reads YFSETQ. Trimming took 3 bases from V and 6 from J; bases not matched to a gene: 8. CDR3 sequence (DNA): TGCGCCAGCAGCTCGCTAGCGGGAAGTGGCGATACGCAGTATTTT. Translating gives CASSSLAGSGDTQYF.

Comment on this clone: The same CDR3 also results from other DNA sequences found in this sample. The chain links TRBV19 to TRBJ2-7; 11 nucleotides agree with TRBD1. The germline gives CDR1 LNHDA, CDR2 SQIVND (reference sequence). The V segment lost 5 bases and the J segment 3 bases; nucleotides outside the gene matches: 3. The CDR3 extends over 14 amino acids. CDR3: CASSPGTGGYEQYF. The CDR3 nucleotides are TGTGCCAGTAGTCCCGGGACAGGGGGCTACGAGCAGTACTTC.

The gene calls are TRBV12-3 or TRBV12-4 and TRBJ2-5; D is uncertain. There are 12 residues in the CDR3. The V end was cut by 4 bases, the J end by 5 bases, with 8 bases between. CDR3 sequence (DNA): TGTGCCAGCAGTTCAGGCTGGGAGACCCAGTACTTC. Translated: CASSSGWETQYF.